This T cell receptor beta chain was obtained from a study of massively parallel sequencing of T cell beta chains (dated 2009 in TCRdb). Regarding the research as a whole: Using 5'-RACE, Illumina short-read sequencing and a dedicated short-read assembly strategy, the study profiled the diversity of human TCR beta CDR3 in peripheral blood. The paper's findings and limits, for the study overall: By subsampling, clonotype counts were shown to rise linearly with read number, indicating that sequencing depth was far from saturation. Across the roughly 35,000 distinct clonotypes, single-copy clonotypes accounted for 60% to 80% of clonotypes yet represented only roughly 19% of assemblies. Because the RNA was pooled from many donors, population-average clonotype abundance rather than any individual repertoire is reflected in the results. Most clonotypes (about 65% of the roughly 30,000) were supported by a single sequence read, which could in principle inflate apparent diversity. A unique TRBV gene could be assigned to only about 23,000 (about 70%) of the clonotypes. The length of CDR3 beta varied from 21 to 81 nucleotides, with the peak at 45 nucleotides. Preferential PCR amplification of some TRBV and TRBJ sequences may have skewed the reported gene usage frequencies.

Everyone in the donor pool was aged roughly 18 to 45 years, and the pool included 380 or so males and roughly 170 females. From approximately 180 liters of pooled peripheral blood, peripheral leukocyte polyA+ RNA was isolated. A commercial mRNA preparation from normal human peripheral blood leukocytes pooled from some 530 individuals was used as the starting material. Worth noting for this clonotype: Which antigen it targets is not known. Base qualities are not recorded, but no much larger clone differs from it by a single base.

This sample was sequenced with an Illumina Genome Analyzer II. Two rounds of nested PCR with TRBC1/TRBC2-specific primers produced a RACE product of about 520 bp, and the RACE product was then gel-purified. A TRBC-specific primer and a template-switching oligonucleotide were used to make first-strand cDNA, with the template-switching oligonucleotide providing a 5' anchor for RACE. Since the RACE amplicon was too long to sequence directly with short reads, the amplicon was concatemerized by ligation and then sheared by sonication. PAGE was used to isolate a size fraction of 100 to 300 bp, and that fraction then underwent shotgun sequencing on the Illumina platform. Sequencing on an Illumina GAII produced 18.8 million 36-nt reads and 21.7 million 50-nt single-end reads in separate runs. The paper's data handling went like this. The pooled roughly 38,000,000 reads were assembled with iSSAKE using parameters -m 15, -o 2 and -r 0.7. Reads aligning to the ends of Ensembl TRBV gene predictions that carried unmatched junctional bases were used to seed de novo CDR3 beta assemblies. Clonotype abundance was estimated from the count of matching assembled contigs rather than from raw read depth. After some 2,100 (approximately 6%) of the assembled clonotypes were removed for having in-frame stop codons, roughly 34,000 productive clonotypes remained. Of the 310 or so unique TCR sequences obtained by Sanger sequencing of cloned RACE products, roughly 63% were also present in the Illumina assembly. Using fastp trimming at Q25 and MiXCR clonotype assembly, TCRdb reanalyzed the public sequencing data and kept in-frame beta chains. CDR3 protein sequences are deduplicated, and each keeps its most common genes and DNA. V and J calls and clone size were set by TCRdb, not the authors. The sample table holds 4,000 to 4,500 distinct CDR3 sequences, of which 37% were seen once. The ten top clones hold under 3% of the sample.

Material for sequencing was commercial RNA from peripheral blood pooled from many donors. This TCR was sampled from a pool of human donors in good health; the sample was commercial RNA pooled from many donors.

The encoded CDR3 is CASSLGRGFTEAFF. Read as DNA, the sequence is TGTGCCAGCAGTTTGGGCAGGGGTTTCACTGAAGCTTTCTTT. The sequence links TRBV12-3 or TRBV12-4 to TRBJ1-1; tentative D gene TRBD1, with 6 bases matching. Trimming takes 3 bases from V and 4 bases from J, and the germline ends sit 12 bases apart. Its CDR3 holds 14 amino acids, cysteine through phenylalanine. The read is trimmed to its CDR3 DNA, 42 bases read in frame from base 1.